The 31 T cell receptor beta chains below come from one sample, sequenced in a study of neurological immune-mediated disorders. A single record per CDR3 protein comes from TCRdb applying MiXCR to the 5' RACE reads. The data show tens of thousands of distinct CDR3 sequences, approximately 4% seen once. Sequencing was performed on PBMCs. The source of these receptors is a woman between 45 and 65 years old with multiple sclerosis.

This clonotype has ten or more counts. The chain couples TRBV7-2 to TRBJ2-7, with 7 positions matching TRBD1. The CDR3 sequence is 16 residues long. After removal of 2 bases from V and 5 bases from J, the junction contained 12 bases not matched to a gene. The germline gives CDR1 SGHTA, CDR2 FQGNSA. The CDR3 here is CASSLRPGQKNNEQYF. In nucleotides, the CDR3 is TGTGCCAGCAGCTTACGGCCGGGACAGAAAAACAACGAGCAGTACTTC. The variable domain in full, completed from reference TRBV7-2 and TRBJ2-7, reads GAGVSQSPSNKVTEKGKDVELRCDPISGHTALYWYRQSLGQGLEFLIYFQGNSAPDKSGLPSDRFSAERTGGSVSTLTIQRTQQEDSAVYLCASSLRPGQKNNEQYFGPGTRLTVT.

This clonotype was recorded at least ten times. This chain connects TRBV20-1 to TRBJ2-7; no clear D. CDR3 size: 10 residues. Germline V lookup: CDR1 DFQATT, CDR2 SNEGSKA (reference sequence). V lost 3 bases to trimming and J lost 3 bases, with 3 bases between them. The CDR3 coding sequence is TGCAGTGCTAGGGACTACGAGCAGTACTTC. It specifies CSARDYEQYF.

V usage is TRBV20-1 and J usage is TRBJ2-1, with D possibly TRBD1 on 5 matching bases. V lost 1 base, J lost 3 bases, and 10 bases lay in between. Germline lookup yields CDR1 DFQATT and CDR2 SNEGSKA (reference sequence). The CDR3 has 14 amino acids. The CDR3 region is CSARAIRGYNEQFF. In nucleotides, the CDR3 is TGCAGTGCTAGAGCTATTAGGGGCTACAATGAGCAGTTCTTC.

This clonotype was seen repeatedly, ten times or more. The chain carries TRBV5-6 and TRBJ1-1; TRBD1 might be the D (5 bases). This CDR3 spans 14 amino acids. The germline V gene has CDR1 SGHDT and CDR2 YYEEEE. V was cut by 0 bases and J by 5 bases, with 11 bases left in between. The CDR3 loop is CASSLVMGRTEAFF. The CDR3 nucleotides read TGTGCCAGCAGCTTGGTAATGGGGCGGACTGAAGCTTTCTTT.

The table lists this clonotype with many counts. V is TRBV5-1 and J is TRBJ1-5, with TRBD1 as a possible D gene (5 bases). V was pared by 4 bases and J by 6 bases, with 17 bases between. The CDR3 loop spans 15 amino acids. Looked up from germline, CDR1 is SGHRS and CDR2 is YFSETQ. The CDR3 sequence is CASSPGRGEGQPQHF. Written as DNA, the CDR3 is TGCGCCAGCAGCCCGGGCCGGGGGGAGGGTCAGCCCCAGCATTTT.

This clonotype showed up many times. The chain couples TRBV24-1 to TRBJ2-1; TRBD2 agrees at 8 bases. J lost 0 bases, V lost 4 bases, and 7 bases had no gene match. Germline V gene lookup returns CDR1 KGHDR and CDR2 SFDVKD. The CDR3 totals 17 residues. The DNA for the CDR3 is TGTGCCACCAGTGACCCTTCTCTAGCGGGCTCCTACAATGAGCAGTTCTTC. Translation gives CATSDPSLAGSYNEQFF.

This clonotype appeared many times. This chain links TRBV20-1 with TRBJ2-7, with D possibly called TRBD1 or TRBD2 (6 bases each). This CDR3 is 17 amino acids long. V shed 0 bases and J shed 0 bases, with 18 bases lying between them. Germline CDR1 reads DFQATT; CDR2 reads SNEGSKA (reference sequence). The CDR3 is CSARDSSGGGSSYEQYF. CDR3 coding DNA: TGCAGTGCTAGAGATTCCTCTGGAGGGGGGAGCTCCTACGAGCAGTACTTC.

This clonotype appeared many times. The CDR3 reads CAISAGLASTGELFF. The CDR3 coding sequence is TGTGCCATCAGTGCGGGACTAGCGAGTACCGGGGAGCTGTTTTTT. This chain joins TRBV10-3 and TRBJ2-2; 10 bases agree with TRBD2. The CDR3 contains 15 residues. V shed 4 bases and J 5 bases; nucleotides not matched to a gene: 4. CDR1 ENHRY and CDR2 SYGVKD come from the germline V gene.

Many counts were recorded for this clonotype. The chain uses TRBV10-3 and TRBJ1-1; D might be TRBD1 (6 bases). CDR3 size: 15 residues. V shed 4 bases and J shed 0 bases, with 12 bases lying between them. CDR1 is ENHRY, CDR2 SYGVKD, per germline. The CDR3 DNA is TGTGCCATCAGTGGGTTTGGACAGTTGAACACTGAAGCTTTCTTT. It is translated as CAISGFGQLNTEAFF.

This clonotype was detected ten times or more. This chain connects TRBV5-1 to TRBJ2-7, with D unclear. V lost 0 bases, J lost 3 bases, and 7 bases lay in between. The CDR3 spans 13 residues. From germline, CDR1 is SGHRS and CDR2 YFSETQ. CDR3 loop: CASSLGVGYEQYF. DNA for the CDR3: TGCGCCAGCAGCTTGGGAGTGGGCTACGAGCAGTACTTC.

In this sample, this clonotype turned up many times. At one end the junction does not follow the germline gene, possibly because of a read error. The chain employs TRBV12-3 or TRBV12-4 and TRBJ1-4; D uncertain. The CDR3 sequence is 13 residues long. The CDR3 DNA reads TGTGCCAGCAGTCTAGCAATGAATGAAAAACTGTTTTTT. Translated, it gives CASSLAMNEKLFF.

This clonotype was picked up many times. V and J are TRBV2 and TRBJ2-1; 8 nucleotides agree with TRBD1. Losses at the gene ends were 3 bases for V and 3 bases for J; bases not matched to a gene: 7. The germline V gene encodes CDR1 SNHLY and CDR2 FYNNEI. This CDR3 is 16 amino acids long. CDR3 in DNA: TGTGCCAGCAGTGAGATCGGACAGGGATTCTACAATGAGCAGTTCTTC. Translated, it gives CASSEIGQGFYNEQFF.

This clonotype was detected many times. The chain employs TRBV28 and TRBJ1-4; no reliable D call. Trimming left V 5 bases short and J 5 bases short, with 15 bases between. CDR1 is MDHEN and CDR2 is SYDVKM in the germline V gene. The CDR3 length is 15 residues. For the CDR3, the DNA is TGTGCCAGCAGTCACCGGGCCGTCGCAAATGAAAAACTGTTTTTT. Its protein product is CASSHRAVANEKLFF.

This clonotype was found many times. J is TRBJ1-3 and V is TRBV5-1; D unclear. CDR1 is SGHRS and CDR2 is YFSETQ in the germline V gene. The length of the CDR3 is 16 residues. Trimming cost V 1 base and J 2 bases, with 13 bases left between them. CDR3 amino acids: CASSLNGRVTGNTIYF. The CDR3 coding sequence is TGCGCCAGCAGCTTGAATGGCAGAGTAACTGGAAACACCATATATTTT.

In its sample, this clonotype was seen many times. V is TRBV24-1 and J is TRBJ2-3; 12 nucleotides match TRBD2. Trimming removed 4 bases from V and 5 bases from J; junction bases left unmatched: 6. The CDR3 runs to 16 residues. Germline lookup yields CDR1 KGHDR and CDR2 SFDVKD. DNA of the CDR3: TGTGCCACCAGTGACCCTAGCGGGGGGGCCTTAGATACGCAGTATTTT. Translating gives CATSDPSGGALDTQYF.

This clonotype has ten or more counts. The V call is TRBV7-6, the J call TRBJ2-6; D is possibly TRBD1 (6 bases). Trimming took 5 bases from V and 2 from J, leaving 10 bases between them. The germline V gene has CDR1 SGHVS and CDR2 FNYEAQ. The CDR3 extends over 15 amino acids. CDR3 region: CASSHREPGANVLTF. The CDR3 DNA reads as TGTGCCAGCAGCCACAGGGAGCCTGGGGCCAACGTCCTGACTTTC.

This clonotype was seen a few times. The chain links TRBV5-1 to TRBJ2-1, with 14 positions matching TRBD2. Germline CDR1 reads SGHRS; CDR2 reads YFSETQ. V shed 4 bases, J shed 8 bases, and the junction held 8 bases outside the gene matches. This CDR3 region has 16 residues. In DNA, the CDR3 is TGCGCCAGCAGCCGAGGGGGACTAGCGGGGGATGATGAGCAGTTCTTC. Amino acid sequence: CASSRGGLAGDDEQFF.

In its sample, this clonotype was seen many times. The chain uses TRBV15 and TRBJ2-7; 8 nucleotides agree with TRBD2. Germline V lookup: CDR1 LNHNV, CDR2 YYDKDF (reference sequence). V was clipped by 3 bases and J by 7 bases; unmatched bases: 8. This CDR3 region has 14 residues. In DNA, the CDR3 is TGTGCCACCAGCAGCACTAGCGGTATACGGGAGCAGTACTTC. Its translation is CATSSTSGIREQYF.

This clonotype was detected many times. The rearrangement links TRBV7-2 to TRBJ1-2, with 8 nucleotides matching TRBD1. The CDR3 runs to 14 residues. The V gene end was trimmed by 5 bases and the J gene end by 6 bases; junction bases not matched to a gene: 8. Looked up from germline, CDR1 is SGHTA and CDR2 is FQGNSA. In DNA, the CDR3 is TGTGCCAGCAGCCCTGGACAGGGTGAAAATGGCTACACCTTC. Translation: CASSPGQGENGYTF.

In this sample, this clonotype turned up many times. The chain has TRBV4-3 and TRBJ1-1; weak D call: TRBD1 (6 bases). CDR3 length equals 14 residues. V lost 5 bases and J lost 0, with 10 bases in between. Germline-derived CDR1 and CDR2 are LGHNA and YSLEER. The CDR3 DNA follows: TGCGCCAGCAGCTCACAGGGCTTGAACACTGAAGCTTTCTTT. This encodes CASSSQGLNTEAFF.

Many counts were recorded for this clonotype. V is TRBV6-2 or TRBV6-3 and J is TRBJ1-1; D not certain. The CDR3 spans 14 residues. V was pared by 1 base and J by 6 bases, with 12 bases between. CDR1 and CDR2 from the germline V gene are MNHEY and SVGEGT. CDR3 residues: CASSYWILSPEAFF. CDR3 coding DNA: TGTGCCAGCAGTTACTGGATCCTCAGCCCTGAAGCTTTCTTT.

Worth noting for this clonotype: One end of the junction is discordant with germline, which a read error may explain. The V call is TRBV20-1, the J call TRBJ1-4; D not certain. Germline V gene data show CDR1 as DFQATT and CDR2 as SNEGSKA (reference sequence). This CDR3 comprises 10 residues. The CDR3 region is CSAHDEGHLF. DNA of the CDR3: TGCAGTGCTCACGACGAGGGTCACCTTTTT.

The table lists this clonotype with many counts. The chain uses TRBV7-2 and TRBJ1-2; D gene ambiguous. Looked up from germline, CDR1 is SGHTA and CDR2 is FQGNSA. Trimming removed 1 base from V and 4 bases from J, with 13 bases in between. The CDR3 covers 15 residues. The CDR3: CASSLEASPTYGYTF. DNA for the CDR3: TGTGCCAGCAGCTTAGAGGCCAGCCCGACCTATGGCTACACCTTC.

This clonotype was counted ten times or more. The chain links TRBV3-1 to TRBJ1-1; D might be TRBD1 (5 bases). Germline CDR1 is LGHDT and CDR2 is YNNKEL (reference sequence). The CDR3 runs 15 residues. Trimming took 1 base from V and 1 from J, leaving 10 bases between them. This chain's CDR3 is CASSQGGRRNTEAFF. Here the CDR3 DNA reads TGTGCCAGCAGCCAAGGGGGACGGAGGAACACTGAAGCTTTCTTT.

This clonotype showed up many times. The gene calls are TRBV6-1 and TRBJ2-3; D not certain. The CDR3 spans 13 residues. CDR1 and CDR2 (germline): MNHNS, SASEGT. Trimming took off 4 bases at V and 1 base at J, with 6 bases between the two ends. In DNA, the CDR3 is TGTGCCAGCAGTGTACTACGCACAGATACGCAGTATTTT. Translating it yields CASSVLRTDTQYF.

CDR3 in amino acids: CSAREHGRTEAFF. In nucleotides, the CDR3 is TGCAGTGCTAGAGAACATGGGCGGACTGAAGCTTTCTTT. The rearrangement uses TRBV20-1 and TRBJ1-1; D gene uncertain. CDR1 is DFQATT, CDR2 SNEGSKA, per germline (reference sequence). Trimming removed 0 bases at V and 5 bases at J, with 10 bases between. The CDR3 consists of 13 residues.

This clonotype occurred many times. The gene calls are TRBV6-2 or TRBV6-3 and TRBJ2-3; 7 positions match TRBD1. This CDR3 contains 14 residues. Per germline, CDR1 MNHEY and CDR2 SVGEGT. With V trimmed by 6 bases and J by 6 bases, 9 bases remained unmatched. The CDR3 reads CASRRQGASDTQYF. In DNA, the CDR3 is TGTGCCAGCAGGCGACAGGGAGCTTCGGATACGCAGTATTTT.

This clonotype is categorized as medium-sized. The CDR3 spells CSVQRDVDSGANVLTF. Written as DNA, the CDR3 is TGCAGCGTGCAACGGGACGTCGACTCTGGGGCCAACGTCCTGACTTTC. This rearrangement joins TRBV29-1 to TRBJ2-6; D possibly matches TRBD1 or TRBD2 (5 bases each). This CDR3 comprises 16 residues. The V gene lost 6 bases and the J gene lost 0 bases, with 15 bases spanning the gap. Per the germline V gene, CDR1 is SQVTM and CDR2 is ANQGSEA.

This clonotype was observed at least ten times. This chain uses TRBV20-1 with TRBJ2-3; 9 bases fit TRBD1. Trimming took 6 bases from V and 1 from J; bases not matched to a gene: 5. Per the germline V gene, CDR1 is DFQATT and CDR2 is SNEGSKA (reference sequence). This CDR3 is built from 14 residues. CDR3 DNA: TGCAGTGCCGGGACAGGGAAGGGCACAGATACGCAGTATTTT. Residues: CSAGTGKGTDTQYF.

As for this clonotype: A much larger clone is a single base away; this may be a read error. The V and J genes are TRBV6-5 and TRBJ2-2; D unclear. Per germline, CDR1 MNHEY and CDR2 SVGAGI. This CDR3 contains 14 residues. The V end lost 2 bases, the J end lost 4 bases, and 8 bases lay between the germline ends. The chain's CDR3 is CASSYGKGTGELFF. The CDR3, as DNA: TGTGCCAGCAGTTACGGAAAGGGCACCGGGGAGCTGTTTTTT.

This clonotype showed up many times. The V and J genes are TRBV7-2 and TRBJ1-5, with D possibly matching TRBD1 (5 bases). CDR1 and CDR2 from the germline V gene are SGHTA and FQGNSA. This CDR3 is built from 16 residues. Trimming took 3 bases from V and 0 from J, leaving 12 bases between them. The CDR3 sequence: CASSFGTAVSNQPQHF. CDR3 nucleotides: TGTGCCAGCAGCTTCGGGACCGCTGTTAGCAATCAGCCCCAGCATTTT.